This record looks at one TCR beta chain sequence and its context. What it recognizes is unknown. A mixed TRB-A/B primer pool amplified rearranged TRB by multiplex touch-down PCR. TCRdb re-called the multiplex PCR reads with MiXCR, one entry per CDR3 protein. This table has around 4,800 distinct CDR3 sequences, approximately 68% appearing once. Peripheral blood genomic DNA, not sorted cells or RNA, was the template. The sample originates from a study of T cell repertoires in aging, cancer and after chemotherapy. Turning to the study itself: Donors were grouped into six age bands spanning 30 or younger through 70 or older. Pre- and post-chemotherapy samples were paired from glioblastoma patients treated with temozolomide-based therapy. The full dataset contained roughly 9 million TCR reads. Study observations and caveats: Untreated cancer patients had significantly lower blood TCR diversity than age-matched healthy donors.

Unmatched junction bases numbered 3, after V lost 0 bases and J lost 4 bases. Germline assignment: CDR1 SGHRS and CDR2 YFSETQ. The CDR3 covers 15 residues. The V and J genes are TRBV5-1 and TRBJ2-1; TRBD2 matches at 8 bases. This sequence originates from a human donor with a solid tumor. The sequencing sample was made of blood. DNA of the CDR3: TGCGCCAGCAGCTTGGAGCCTAGCGGGTACAATGAGCAGTTCTTC. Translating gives CASSLEPSGYNEQFF.